This is a list of T cell receptor beta chains from one sample in a study of ipilimumab plus nivolumab after autologous stem cell transplantation. TCRdb keeps only in-frame clones here, not all; method: immunoSEQ multiplex PCR. The table lists some 16,000 clones, more than 80% of them singletons, with 19% in the top ten. Sequenced material: PBMCs, taken in a trial of ipilimumab plus nivolumab as post-transplant consolidation. These TCRs come from a male donor with diffuse large B-cell lymphoma. Each CDR3 is given with its conserved first and last residue. The order of the fields is D gene, V gene, clone size, J gene, CDR3 protein, CDR3 DNA. A D gene is named only where the DNA matches it firmly. Rows give clone size only sometimes, using once, few, many, or a class for an expanded clone.

.	TRBV19	medium-sized	TRBJ2-7	CASSIAGQSYEQYF	TGTGCCAGTAGTATTGCGGGACAGAGCTACGAGCAGTACTTC
.	TRBV5-5	.	TRBJ1-1	CASNLGIKRGTTEAFF	TGTGCCAGCAACTTAGGGATAAAAAGGGGGACCACTGAAGCTTTCTTT
TRBD1	TRBV11-2	.	TRBJ1-2	CASSLAQGARGYGYTF	TGTGCCAGCAGCTTAGCCCAGGGGGCGCGCGGCTATGGCTACACCTTC
TRBD1	TRBV19	.	TRBJ2-4	CASRPPQGAVAKNIQYF	TGTGCCAGTCGACCCCCACAGGGGGCCGTAGCCAAAAACATTCAGTACTTC
.	TRBV11-1	.	TRBJ1-1	CASSLSTGRTEAFF	TGTGCCAGCAGCTTAAGTACAGGGAGGACTGAAGCTTTCTTT
TRBD2	TRBV9	.	TRBJ2-3	CASSVAWGLAGLTDTQYF	TGTGCCAGCAGCGTAGCTTGGGGGCTAGCGGGGCTCACAGATACGCAGTATTTT
.	TRBV27	.	TRBJ2-2	CASSFGGTGELFF	TGTGCCAGCAGTTTTGGGGGAACCGGGGAGCTGTTTTTT
.	TRBV29-1	few	TRBJ1-5	CSALGIGGVNQPQHF	TGCAGCGCCCTCGGTATAGGAGGGGTCAATCAGCCCCAGCATTTT
.	TRBV18	.	TRBJ2-1	CASSQPAEGQQFF	TGTGCCAGCTCCCAACCAGCAGAGGGTCAGCAGTTCTTC
TRBD2	TRBV10-2	.	TRBJ2-1	CASSEGAGGSARSYNEQFF	TGCGCCAGCAGTGAGGGAGCGGGGGGGTCCGCGCGGTCCTACAATGAGCAGTTCTTC
.	TRBV27	.	TRBJ2-7	CASRSPLRRAGYEQYF	TGTGCCAGCAGATCCCCTCTCAGGAGGGCCGGGTACGAGCAGTACTTC
.	TRBV2	.	TRBJ2-7	CASRTQTSYYEQYF	TGTGCCAGCAGGACTCAGACTAGTTACTACGAGCAGTACTTC
.	TRBV9	few	TRBJ2-7	CASSVAPDERYEQYF	TGTGCCAGCAGCGTAGCCCCGGACGAACGCTACGAGCAGTACTTC
TRBD2	TRBV29-1	.	TRBJ2-1	CSVENLGGTSAFF	TGCAGCGTTGAGAACCTGGGGGGGACTAGCGCGTTCTTC
TRBD1	TRBV6-5	few	TRBJ1-6	CASSYWDSYNSPLHF	TGTGCCAGCAGTTACTGGGACAGCTATAATTCACCCCTCCACTTT
.	TRBV11-2	.	TRBJ2-7	CASSFLRAGSSYEQYF	TGTGCCAGCAGCTTCTTGAGGGCGGGGTCCTCCTACGAGCAGTACTTC
.	TRBV7-2	.	TRBJ1-2	CASSLDGTYGYTF	TGTGCCAGCAGCCTGGACGGAACTTATGGCTACACCTTC
.	TRBV11-2	.	TRBJ2-7	CASSLVREQYF	TGTGCCAGCAGCTTAGTCCGGGAGCAGTACTTC
TRBD2	TRBV29-1	few	TRBJ2-2	CSVEGTSGGHRGAVF	TGCAGCGTTGAAGGGACTAGCGGCGGACACCGGGGAGCTGTTTTT
.	TRBV30	.	TRBJ1-6	CACRTHDNSPLHF	TGTGCCTGTCGGACACACGATAATTCACCCCTCCACTTT
TRBD1	TRBV2	.	TRBJ1-2	CASSKGTGGIYGYTF	TGTGCCAGCAGTAAAGGGACAGGGGGCATATATGGCTACACCTTC
.	TRBV20-1	.	TRBJ2-7	CSAAQGYEQYF	TGCAGTGCCGCACAGGGCTACGAGCAGTACTTC
TRBD2	TRBV9	few	TRBJ2-1	CASSVFGRGVNEQFF	TGTGCCAGCAGCGTCTTCGGGAGGGGTGTCAATGAGCAGTTCTTC
TRBD2	TRBV12-5	.	TRBJ2-3	CASGGDQAGGQDTQYF	TGTGCTAGTGGAGGGGATCAAGCGGGGGGACAAGATACGCAGTATTTT
.	TRBV13	.	TRBJ2-7	CASSFSYEQYF	TGTGCCAGCAGCTTCAGCTACGAGCAGTACTTC
.	TRBV21-1	.	TRBJ2-5	CASSGALLYQETQYF	TGTGCCAGCAGCGGGGCCCTTTTGTACCAAGAGACCCAGTACTTC
.	TRBV9	.	TRBJ2-3	CASSSSGGDTQYF	TGTGCCAGCAGTTCTAGTGGGGGAGATACGCAGTATTTT
TRBD1	TRBV7-9	.	TRBJ2-3	CASSLGQGIDTQYF	TGTGCCAGCAGCTTGGGACAGGGGATAGATACGCAGTATTTT
.	TRBV19	.	TRBJ2-1	CASSPIVGDEQFF	TGTGCCAGTAGCCCTATAGTCGGTGATGAGCAGTTCTTC